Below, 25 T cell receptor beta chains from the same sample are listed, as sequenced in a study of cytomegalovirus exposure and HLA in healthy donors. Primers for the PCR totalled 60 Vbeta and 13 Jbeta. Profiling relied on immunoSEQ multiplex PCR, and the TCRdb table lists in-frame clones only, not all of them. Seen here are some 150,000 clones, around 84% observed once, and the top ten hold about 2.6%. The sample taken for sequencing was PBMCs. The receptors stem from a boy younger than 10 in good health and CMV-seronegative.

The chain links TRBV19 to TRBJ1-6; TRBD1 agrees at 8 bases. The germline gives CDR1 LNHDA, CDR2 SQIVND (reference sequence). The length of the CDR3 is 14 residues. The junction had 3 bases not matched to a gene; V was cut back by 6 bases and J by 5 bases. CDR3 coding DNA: TGTGCCAGTAGGCCGACAGGGGATAATTCACCCCTCCACTTT. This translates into CASRPTGDNSPLHF.

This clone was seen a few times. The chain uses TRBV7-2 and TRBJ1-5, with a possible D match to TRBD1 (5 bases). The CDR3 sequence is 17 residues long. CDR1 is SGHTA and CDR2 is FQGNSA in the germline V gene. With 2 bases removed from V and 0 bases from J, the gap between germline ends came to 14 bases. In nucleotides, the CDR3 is TGTGCCAGCAGCTTAACGGGGGTAACAGTTAGCAATCAGCCCCAGCATTTT. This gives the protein CASSLTGVTVSNQPQHF.

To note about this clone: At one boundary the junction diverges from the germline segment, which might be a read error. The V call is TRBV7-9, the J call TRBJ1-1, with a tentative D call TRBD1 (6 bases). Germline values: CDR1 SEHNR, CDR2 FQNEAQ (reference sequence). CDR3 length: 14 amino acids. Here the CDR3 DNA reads TGTTCCAGCAGGTTCGGACAGATTAACACTGAAGCTTTCTTT. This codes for CSSRFGQINTEAFF.

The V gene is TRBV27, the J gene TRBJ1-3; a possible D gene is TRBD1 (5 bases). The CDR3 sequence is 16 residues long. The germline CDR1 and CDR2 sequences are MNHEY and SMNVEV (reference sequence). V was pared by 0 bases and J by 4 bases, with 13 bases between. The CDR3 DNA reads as TGTGCCAGCAGTTTATCCCCCGCAGGGCGGGGAAACACCATATATTTT. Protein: CASSLSPAGRGNTIYF.

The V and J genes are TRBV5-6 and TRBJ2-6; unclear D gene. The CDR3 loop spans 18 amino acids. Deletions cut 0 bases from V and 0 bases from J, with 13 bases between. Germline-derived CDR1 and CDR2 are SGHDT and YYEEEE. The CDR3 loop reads CASSLASRLISGANVLTF. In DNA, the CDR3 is TGTGCCAGCAGCTTGGCCAGCAGGTTAATCTCTGGGGCCAACGTCCTGACTTTC. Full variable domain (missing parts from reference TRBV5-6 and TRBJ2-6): DAGVTQSPTHLIKTRGQQVTLRCSPKSGHDTVSWYQQALGQGPQFIFQYYEEEERQRGNFPDRFSGHQFPNYSSELNVNALLLGDSALYLCASSLASRLISGANVLTFGAGSRLTVL.

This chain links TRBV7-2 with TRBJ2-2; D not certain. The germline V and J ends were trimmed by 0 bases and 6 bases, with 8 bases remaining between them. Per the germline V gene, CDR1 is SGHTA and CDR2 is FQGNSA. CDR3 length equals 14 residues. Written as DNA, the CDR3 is TGTGCCAGCAGCTTAGCGCGCTTCCCCGGGGAGCTGTTTTTT. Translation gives CASSLARFPGELFF. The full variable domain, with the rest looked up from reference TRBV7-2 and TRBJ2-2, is GAGVSQSPSNKVTEKGKDVELRCDPISGHTALYWYRQSLGQGLEFLIYFQGNSAPDKSGLPSDRFSAERTGGSVSTLTIQRTQQEDSAVYLCASSLARFPGELFFGEGSRLTVL.

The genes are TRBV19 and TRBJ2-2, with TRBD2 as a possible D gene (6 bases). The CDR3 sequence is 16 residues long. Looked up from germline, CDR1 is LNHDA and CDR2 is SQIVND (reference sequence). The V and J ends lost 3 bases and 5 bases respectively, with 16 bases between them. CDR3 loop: CASSIPGGVLTGELFF. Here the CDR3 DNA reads TGTGCCAGTAGTATCCCGGGCGGGGTCCTTACCGGGGAGCTGTTTTTT.

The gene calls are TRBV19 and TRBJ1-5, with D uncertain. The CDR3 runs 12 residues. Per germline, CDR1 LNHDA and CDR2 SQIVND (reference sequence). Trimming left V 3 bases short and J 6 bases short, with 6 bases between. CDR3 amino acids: CASSIGGQPQHF. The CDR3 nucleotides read TGTGCCAGTAGTATTGGAGGTCAGCCCCAGCATTTT.

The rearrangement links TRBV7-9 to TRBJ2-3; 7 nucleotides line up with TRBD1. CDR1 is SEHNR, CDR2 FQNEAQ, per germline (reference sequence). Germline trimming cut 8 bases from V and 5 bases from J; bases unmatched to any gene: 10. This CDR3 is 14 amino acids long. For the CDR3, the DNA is TGTGCCAGCGGCCAAACAGGGGTTTTAGATACGCAGTATTTT. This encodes CASGQTGVLDTQYF.

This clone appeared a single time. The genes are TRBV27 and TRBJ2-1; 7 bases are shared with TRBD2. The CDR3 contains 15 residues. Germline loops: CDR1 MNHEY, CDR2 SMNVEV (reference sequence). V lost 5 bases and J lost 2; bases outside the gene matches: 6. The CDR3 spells CASSILAPAYNEQFF. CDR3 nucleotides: TGTGCCAGCAGTATACTAGCGCCAGCCTACAATGAGCAGTTCTTC.

The CDR3 protein is CASSLGDRGTIYF. CDR3 DNA: TGTGCCAGCAGCTTAGGGGACAGAGGCACCATATATTTT. This chain uses TRBV11-2 with TRBJ1-3; 7 nucleotides match TRBD1. Germline V lookup: CDR1 SGHAT, CDR2 FQNNGV. The CDR3 consists of 13 residues. V gave up 1 base and J gave up 9 bases; unmatched junction bases: 3.

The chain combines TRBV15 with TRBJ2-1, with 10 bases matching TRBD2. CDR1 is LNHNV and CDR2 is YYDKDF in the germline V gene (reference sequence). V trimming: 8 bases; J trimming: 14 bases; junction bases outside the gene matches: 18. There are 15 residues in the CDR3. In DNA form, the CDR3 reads TGTGCCACCTCGATCTCTAGCGGGAGAGGGGCTTTGGAGTTCTTC. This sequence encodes CATSISSGRGALEFF.

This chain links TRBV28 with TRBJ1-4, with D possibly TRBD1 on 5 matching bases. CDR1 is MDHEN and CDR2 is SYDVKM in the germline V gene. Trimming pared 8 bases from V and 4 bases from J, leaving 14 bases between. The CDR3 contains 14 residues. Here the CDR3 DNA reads TGTGCCAGCGTGACAGCGCAGATTAATGAAAAACTGTTTTTT. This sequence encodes CASVTAQINEKLFF.

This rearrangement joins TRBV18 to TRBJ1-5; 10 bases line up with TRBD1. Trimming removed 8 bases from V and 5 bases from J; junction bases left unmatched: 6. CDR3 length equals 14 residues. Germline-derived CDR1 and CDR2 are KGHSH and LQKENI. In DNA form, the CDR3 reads TGTGCCAGCACCGGGACAGGGGACGATCAGCCCCAGCATTTT. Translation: CASTGTGDDQPQHF.

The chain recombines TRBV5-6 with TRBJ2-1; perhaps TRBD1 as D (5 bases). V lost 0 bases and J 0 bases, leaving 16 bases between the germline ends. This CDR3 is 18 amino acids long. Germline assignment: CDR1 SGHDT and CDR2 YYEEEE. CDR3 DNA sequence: TGTGCCAGCAGCTTGGCCCTACAGGCGGCAAGCTCCTACAATGAGCAGTTCTTC. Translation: CASSLALQAASSYNEQFF.

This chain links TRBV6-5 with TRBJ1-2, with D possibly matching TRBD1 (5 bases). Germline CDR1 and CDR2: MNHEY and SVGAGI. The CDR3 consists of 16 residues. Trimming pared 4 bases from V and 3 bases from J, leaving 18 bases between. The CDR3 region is CASSSPGRPGDYGYTF. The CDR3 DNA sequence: TGTGCCAGCAGTTCTCCGGGACGCCCGGGGGACTATGGCTACACCTTC.

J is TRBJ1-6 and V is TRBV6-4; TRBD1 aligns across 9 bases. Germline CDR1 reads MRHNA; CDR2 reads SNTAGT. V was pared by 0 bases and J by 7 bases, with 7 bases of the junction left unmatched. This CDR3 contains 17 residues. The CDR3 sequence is CASSDSRGQGNNSPLHF. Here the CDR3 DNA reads TGTGCCAGCAGTGACTCGAGGGGACAGGGAAACAATTCACCCCTCCACTTT.

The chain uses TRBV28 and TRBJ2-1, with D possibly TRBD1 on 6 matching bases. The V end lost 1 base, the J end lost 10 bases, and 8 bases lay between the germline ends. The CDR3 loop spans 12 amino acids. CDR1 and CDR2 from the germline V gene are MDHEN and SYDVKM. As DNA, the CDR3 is TGTGCCAGCAGTTTATTTGGGACAGAGCAGTTCTTC. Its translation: CASSLFGTEQFF.

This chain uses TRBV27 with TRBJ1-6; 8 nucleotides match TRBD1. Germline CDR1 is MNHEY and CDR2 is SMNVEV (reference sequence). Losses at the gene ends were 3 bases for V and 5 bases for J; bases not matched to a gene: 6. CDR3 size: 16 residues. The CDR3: CASSFTVTGDNSPLHF. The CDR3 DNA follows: TGTGCCAGCAGTTTCACCGTGACAGGGGATAATTCACCCCTCCACTTT.

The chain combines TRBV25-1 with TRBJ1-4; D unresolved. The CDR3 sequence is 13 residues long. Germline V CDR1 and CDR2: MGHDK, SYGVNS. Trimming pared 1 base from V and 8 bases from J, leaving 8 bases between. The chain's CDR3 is CASSEWRREKLFF. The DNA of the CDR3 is TGTGCCAGCAGTGAATGGAGACGGGAAAAACTGTTTTTT.

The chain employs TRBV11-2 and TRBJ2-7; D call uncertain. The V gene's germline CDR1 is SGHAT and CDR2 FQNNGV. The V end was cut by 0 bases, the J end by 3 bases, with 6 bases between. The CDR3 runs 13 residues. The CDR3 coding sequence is TGTGCCAGCAGCTTAGAATACAACTACGAGCAGTACTTC. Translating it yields CASSLEYNYEQYF. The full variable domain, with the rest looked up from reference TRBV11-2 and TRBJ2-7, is EAGVAQSPRYKIIEKRQSVAFWCNPISGHATLYWYQQILGQGPKLLIQFQNNGVVDDSQLPKDRFSAERLKGVDSTLKIQPAKLEDSAVYLCASSLEYNYEQYFGPGTRLTVT.

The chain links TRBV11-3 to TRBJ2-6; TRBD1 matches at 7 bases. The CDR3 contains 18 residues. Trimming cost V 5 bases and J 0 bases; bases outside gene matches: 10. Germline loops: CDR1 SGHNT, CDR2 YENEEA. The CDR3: CASSPGDSFSSGANVLTF. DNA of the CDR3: TGTGCCAGCAGCCCAGGGGACAGTTTTAGCTCTGGGGCCAACGTCCTGACTTTC.

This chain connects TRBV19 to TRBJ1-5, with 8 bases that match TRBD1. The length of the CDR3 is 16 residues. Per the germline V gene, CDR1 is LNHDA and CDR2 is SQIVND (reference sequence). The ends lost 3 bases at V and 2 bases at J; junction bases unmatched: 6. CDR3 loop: CASSIRQGAGNQPQHF. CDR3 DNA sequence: TGTGCCAGTAGTATTCGTCAGGGGGCCGGCAATCAGCCCCAGCATTTT.

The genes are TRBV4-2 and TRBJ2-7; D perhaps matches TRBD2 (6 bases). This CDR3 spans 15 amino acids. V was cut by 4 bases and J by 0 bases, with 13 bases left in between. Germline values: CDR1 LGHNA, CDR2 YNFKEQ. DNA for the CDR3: TGTGCCAGCAGCCGGGCGGGACTGGACTCCTACGAGCAGTACTTC. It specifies CASSRAGLDSYEQYF.

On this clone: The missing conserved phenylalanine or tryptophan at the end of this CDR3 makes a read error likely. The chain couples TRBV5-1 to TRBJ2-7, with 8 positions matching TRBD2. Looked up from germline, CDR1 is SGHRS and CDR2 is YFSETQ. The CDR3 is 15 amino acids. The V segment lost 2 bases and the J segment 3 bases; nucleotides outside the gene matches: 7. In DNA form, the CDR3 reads TGCGCCAGCAGCTTTAATAGCGGGATCGTCTACGAGCAGTACCTC. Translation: CASSFNSGIVYEQYL.